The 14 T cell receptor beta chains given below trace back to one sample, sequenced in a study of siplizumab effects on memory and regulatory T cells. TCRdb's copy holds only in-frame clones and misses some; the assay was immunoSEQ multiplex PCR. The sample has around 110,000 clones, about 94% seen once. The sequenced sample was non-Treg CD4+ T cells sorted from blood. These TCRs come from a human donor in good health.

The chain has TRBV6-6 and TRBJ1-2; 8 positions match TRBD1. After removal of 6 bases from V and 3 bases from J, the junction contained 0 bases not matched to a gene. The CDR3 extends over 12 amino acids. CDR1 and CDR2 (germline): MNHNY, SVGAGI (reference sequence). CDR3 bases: TGTGCCAGCAGGGACAGGGACTATGGCTACACCTTC. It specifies CASRDRDYGYTF.

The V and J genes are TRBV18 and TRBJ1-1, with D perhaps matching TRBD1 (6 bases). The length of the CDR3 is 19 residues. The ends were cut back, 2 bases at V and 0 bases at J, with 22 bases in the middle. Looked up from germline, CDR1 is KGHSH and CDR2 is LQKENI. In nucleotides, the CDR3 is TGTGCCAGCTCACCAATAACAATACAGGGCTCCACTTTGAACACTGAAGCTTTCTTT. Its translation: CASSPITIQGSTLNTEAFF. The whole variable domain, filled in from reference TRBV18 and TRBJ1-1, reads NAGVMQNPRHLVRRRGQEARLRCSPMKGHSHVYWYRQLPEEGLKFMVYLQKENIIDESGMPKERFSAEFPKEGPSILRIQQVVRGDSAAYFCASSPITIQGSTLNTEAFFGQGTRLTVV.

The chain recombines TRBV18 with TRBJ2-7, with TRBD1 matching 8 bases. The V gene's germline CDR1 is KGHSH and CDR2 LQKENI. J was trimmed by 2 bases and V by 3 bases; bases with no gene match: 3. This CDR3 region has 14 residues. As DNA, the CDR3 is TGTGCCAGCTCACCGGACAGGGCCCCCTACGAGCAGTACTTC. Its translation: CASSPDRAPYEQYF.

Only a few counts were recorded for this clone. The CDR3 loop is CASSDWAEAFF. The CDR3 coding sequence is TGTGCCAGCAGTGATTGGGCTGAAGCTTTCTTT. This chain uses TRBV2 with TRBJ1-1; the D is unclear. Trimming stripped 3 bases from V and 6 bases from J, with 5 bases between. The CDR3 loop spans 11 amino acids. Germline CDR1 reads SNHLY; CDR2 reads FYNNEI.

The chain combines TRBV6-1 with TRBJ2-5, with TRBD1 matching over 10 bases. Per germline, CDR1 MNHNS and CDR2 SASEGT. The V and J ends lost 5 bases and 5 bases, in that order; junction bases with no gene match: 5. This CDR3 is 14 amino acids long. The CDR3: CASSRDRGRETQYF. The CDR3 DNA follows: TGTGCCAGCAGTAGAGACAGGGGGCGGGAGACCCAGTACTTC.

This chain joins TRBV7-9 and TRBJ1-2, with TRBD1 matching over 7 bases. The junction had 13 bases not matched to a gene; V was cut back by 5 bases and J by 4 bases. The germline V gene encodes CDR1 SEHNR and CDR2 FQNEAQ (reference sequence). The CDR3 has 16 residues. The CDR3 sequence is CASSGAYRQGGYGYTF. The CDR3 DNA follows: TGTGCCAGCAGCGGGGCCTATAGACAGGGCGGCTATGGCTACACCTTC.

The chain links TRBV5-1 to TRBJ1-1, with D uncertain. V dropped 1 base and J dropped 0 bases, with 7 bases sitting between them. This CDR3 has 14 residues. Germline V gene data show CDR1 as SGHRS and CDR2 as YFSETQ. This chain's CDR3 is CASSLIGMNTEAFF. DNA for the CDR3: TGCGCCAGCAGCTTGATCGGGATGAACACTGAAGCTTTCTTT.

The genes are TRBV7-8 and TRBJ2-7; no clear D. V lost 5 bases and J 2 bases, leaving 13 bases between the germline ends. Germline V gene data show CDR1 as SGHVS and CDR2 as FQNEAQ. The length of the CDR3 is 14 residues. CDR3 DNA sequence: TGTGCCAGCAGCCCTAGGAAAGTAACCTACGAGCAGTACTTC. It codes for CASSPRKVTYEQYF.

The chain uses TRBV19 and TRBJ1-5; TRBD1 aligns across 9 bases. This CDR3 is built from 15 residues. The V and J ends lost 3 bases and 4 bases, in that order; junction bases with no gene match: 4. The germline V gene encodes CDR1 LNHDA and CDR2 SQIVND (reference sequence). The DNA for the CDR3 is TGTGCCAGTAGTATCGGGGACAGGGCTAATCAGCCCCAGCATTTT. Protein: CASSIGDRANQPQHF.

CDR3 protein: CAISERQDNEKLFF. The CDR3 bases are TGTGCCATCAGTGAGCGGCAGGATAATGAAAAACTGTTTTTT. The chain recombines TRBV10-3 with TRBJ1-4; D is undetermined. V lost 2 bases and J lost 4, with 8 bases in between. CDR3 length: 14 residues. Germline V lookup: CDR1 ENHRY, CDR2 SYGVKD.

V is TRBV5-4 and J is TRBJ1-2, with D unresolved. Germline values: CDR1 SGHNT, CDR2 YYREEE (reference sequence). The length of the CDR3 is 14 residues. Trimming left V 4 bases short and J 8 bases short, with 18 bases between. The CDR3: CASSQRVGILGYTF. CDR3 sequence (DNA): TGTGCCAGCAGCCAAAGGGTCGGGATTTTAGGCTACACCTTC.

The CDR3, as DNA: TGTGCCACCAGCAGAGGGGGCAGAGCATCTGGGGCCAACGTCCTGACTTTC. Encoded protein: CATSRGGRASGANVLTF. The chain couples TRBV15 to TRBJ2-6; tentative D call: TRBD1 (5 bases). V was pared by 1 base and J by 1 base, with 11 bases between. From germline, CDR1 is LNHNV and CDR2 YYDKDF (reference sequence). The CDR3 has 17 residues. The full variable domain, its missing parts supplied by reference TRBV15 and TRBJ2-6, is DAMVIQNPRYQVTQFGKPVTLSCSQTLNHNVMYWYQQKSSQAPKLLFHYYDKDFNNEADTPDNFQSRRPNTSFCFLDIRSPGLGDTAMYLCATSRGGRASGANVLTFGAGSRLTVL.

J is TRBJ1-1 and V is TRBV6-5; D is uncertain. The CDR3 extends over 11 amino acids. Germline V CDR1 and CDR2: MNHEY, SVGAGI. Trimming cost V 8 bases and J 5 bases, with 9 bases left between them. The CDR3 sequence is CASRGETEAFF. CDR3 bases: TGTGCCAGCCGTGGGGAGACTGAAGCTTTCTTT.

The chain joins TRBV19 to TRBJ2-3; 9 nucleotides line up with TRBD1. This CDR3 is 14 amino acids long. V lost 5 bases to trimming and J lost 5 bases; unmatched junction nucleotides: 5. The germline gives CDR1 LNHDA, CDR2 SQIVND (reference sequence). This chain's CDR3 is CASSSQGAGDTQYF. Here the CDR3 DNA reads TGTGCCAGTAGTTCACAGGGGGCCGGAGATACGCAGTATTTT.